This note documents a single T cell receptor (beta chain) sequence. This entry comes from a study of blood T cell repertoires in COVID-19. The overall study: T cells, B-cell-depleted T cells, or PBMCs supplied cDNA or gDNA.

V dropped 8 bases and J dropped 1 base, with 11 bases sitting between them. The CDR3 runs to 13 residues. Clones were sequenced by immunoSEQ multiplex PCR, and TCRdb holds only the in-frame ones, with some missing. Here the sample spans 250,000 to 350,000 clones, 88% being singletons. This receptor was obtained from a woman aged 25 to 45 with COVID-19, enrolled during active disease. The rearrangement joins TRBV12-3 or TRBV12-4 to TRBJ2-5, with D perhaps matching TRBD2 (6 bases). The source material was peripheral blood. CDR3 residues: CASAGPLQETQYF. In DNA form, the CDR3 reads TGTGCCAGCGCGGGACCACTCCAAGAGACCCAGTACTTC.